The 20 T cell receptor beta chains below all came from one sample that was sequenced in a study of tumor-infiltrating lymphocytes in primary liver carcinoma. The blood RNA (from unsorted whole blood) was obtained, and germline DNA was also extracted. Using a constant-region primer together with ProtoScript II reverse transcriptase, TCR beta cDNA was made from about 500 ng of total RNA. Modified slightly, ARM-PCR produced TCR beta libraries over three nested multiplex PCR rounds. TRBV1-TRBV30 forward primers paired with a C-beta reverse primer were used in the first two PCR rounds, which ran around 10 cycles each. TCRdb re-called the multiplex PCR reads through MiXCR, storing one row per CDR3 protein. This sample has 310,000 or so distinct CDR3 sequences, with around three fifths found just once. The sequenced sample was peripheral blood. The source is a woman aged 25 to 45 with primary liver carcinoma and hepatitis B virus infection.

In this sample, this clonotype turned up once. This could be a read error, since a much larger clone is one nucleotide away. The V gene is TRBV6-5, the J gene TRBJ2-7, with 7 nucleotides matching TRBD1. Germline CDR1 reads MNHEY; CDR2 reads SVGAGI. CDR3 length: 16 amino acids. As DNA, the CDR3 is TGTGTCAGCAGACCTGGGACAGCCCATGCCTCCTACGAGCAGTACTTC. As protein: CVSRPGTAHASYEQYF.

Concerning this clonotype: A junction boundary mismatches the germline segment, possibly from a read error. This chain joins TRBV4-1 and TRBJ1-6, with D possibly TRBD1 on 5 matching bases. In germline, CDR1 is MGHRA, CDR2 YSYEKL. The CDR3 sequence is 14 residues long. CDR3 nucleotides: TGCTCCAGCAGCCGTGGGGGATCAAATTCACCCCTCCACTTT. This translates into CSSSRGGSNSPLHF.

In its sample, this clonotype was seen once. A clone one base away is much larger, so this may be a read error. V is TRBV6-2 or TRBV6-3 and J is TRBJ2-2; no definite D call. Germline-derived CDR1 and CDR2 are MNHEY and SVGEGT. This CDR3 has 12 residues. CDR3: CASNYPTGELFF. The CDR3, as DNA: TGTGCCAGCAATTACCCCACCGGGGAGCTGTTTTTT.

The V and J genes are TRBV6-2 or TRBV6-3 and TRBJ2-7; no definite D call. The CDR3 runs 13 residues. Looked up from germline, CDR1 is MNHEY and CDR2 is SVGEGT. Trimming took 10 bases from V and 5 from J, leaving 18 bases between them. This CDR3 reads CATRNWEAHEQYF. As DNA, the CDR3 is TGTGCCACCAGGAATTGGGAAGCGCACGAGCAGTACTTC.

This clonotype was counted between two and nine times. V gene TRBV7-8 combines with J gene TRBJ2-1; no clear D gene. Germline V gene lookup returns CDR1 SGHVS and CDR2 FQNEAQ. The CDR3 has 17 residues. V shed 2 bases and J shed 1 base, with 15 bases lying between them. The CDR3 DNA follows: TGTGCCAGCAGCTTAATGGGCTCCGCGACATCCTACAATGAGCAGTTCTTC. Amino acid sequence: CASSLMGSATSYNEQFF.

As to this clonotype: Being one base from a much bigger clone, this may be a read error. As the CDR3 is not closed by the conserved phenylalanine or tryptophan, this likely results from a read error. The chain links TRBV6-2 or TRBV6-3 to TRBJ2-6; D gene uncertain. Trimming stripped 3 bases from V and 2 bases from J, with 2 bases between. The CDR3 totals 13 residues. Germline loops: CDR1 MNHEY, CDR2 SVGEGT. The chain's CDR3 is CASSYPGANVLTL. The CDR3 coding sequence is TGTGCCAGCAGTTATCCTGGGGCCAACGTCCTGACTTTA.

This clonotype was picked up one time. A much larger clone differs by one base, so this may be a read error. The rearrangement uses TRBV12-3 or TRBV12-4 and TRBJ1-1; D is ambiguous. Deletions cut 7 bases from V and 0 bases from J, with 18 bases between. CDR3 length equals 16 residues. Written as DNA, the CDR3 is TGTGCCAGCACCAATTGTGCTTCGATCCTGAACACTGAAGCTTTCTTT. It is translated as CASTNCASILNTEAFF.

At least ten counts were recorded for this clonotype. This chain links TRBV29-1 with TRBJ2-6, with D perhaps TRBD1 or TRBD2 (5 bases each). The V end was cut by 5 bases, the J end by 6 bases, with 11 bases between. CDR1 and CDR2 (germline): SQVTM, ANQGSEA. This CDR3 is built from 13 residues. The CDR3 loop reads CSVSEGLANVLTF. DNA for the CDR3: TGCAGCGTTTCCGAGGGGTTGGCCAACGTCCTGACTTTC.

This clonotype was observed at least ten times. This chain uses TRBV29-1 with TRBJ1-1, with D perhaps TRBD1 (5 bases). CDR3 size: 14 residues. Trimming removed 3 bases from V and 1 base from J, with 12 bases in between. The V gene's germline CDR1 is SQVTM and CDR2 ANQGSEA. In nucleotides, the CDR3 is TGCAGCGTTGAGGTTTGGGGGAAGAACACTGAAGCTTTCTTT. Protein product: CSVEVWGKNTEAFF.

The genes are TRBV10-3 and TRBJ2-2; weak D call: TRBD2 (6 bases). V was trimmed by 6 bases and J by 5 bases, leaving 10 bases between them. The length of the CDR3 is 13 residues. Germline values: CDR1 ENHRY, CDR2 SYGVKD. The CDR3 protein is CAISGSGTGELFF. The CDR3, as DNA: TGTGCCATCAGCGGGAGTGGTACCGGGGAGCTGTTTTTT.

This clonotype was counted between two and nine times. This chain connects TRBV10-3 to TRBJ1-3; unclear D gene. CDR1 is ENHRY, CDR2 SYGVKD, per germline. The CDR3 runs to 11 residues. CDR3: CAIGGGNTIYF. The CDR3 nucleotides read TGTGCTATCGGCGGGGGAAACACCATATATTTT.

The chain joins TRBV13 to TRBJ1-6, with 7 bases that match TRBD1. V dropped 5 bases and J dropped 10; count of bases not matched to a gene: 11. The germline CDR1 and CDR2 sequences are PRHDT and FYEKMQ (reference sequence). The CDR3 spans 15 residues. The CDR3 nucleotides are TGTGCCAGCAGCCCGAGGGACAGCTTAAAATCACCCCTCCACTTT. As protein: CASSPRDSLKSPLHF.

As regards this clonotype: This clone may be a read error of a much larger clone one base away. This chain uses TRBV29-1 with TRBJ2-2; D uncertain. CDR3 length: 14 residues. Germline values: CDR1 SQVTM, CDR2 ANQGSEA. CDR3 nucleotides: TGCAACGTTGCAGCGCCAGCGAACACCGGGGAGCTGTTTTTT. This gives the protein CNVAAPANTGELFF.

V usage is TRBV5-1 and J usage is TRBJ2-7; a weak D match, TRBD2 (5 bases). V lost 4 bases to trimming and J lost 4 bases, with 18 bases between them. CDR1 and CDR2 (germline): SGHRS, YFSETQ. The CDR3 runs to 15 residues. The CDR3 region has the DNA TGCGCCAGCAGCCCGAGGGCGGACTTCGTTTACGAGCAGTACTTC. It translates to CASSPRADFVYEQYF.

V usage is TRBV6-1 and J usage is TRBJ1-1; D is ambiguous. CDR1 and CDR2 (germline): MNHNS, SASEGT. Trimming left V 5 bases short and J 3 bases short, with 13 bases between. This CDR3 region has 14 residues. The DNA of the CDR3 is TGTGCCAGCAGTAGTTATGGACGTGACACTGAAGCTTTCTTT. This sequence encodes CASSSYGRDTEAFF.

CDR3 protein: CASSFGTGTGLVEQYF. Here the CDR3 DNA reads TGCGCCAGCAGCTTTGGCACCGGGACAGGGTTGGTGGAGCAGTACTTC. The chain recombines TRBV5-1 with TRBJ2-7, with TRBD1 matching 9 bases. Trimming took 2 bases from V and 7 from J; bases not matched to a gene: 13. CDR3 length: 16 residues. Germline CDR1 and CDR2: SGHRS and YFSETQ.

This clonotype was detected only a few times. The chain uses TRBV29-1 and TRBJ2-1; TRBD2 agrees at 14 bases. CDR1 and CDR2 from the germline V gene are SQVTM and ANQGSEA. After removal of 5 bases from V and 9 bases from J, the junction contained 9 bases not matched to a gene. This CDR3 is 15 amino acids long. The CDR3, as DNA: TGCAGCGTTAGACTAGCGGGAGGGCGAATCCTTGAGCAGTTCTTC. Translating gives CSVRLAGGRILEQFF.

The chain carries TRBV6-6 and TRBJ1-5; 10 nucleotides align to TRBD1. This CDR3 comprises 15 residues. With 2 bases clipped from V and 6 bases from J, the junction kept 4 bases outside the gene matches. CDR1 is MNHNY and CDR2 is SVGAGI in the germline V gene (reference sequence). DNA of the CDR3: TGTGCCAGCAGTTACGGACAGGGGGACGGTCAGCCCCAGCATTTT. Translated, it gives CASSYGQGDGQPQHF.

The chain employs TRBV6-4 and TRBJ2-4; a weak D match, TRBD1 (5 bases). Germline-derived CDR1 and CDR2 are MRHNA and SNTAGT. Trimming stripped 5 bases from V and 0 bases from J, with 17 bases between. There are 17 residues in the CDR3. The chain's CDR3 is CASSPPSTRVAKNIQYF. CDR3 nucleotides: TGTGCCAGCAGTCCGCCCTCCACCAGGGTAGCCAAAAACATTCAGTACTTC.

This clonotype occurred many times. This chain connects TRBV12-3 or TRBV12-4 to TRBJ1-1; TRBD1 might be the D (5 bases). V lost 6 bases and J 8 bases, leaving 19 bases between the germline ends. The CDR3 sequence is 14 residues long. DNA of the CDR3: TGTGCCAGCAGCGAAAACCGCCTTGGGGGAGAAGCTTTCTTT. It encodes CASSENRLGGEAFF.